This T cell receptor beta chain was observed in a study of cytomegalovirus exposure and HLA in healthy donors. Vbeta (60) and Jbeta (13) primers were used in the PCR. TCRdb keeps only in-frame clones here, not all; method: immunoSEQ multiplex PCR. The sample shows over 150,000 clones, about 77% of them seen only once. The junction had 13 bases not matched to a gene; V was cut back by 3 bases and J by 6 bases. Germline assignment: CDR1 KGHSH and CDR2 LQKENI. This CDR3 is built from 16 residues. This clone was found once. Sample: PBMCs. This TCR was sampled from a woman aged 40 to 50 in good health and CMV-seropositive. The chain uses TRBV18 and TRBJ1-2, with TRBD1 matching 7 bases. The CDR3, as DNA: TGTGCCAGCTCACCTAAATTAGACAGGGATGAGGATGGCTACACCTTC. It is translated as CASSPKLDRDEDGYTF.